This T cell receptor beta chain was captured by sequencing in a study of blood T cell repertoires in COVID-19. Original methodology: For nucleated cells, counts were estimated from reference gene primer amplification. Clones were sequenced by immunoSEQ multiplex PCR, and TCRdb holds only the in-frame ones, with some missing. V, J and clone size reflect that table, while D and trimming were determined from the DNA. In the table there are 250,000 or so clones, around 85% of which are singletons. Trimming removed 3 bases at V and 7 bases at J, with 15 bases between. Germline V gene lookup returns CDR1 KGHDR and CDR2 SFDVKD. The CDR3 contains 14 residues.

The sequencing input was peripheral blood. The TCR was taken from a man aged 55-75 years with acute or convalescent COVID-19. The chain is built from TRBV24-1 and TRBJ2-7, with D perhaps TRBD1 (6 bases). The CDR3 reads CATSDRTVPWEQYF. Here the CDR3 DNA reads TGTGCCACCAGTGATAGGACAGTCCCCTGGGAGCAGTACTTC.